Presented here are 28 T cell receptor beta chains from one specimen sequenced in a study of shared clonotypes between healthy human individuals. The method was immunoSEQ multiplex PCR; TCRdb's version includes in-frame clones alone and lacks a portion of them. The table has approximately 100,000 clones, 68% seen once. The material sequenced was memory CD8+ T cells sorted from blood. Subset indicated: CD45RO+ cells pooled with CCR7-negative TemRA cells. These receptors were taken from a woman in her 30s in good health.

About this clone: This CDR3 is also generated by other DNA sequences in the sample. The CDR3 DNA reads TGCGCCAGCAGCTTGTCCAGCAATCAGCCCCAGCATTTT. Amino acid sequence: CASSLSSNQPQHF. The chain uses TRBV5-1 and TRBJ1-5, with D unresolved. V was trimmed by 1 base and J by 1 base, leaving 3 bases between them. Germline CDR1 SGHRS, CDR2 YFSETQ. The CDR3 sequence is 13 residues long.

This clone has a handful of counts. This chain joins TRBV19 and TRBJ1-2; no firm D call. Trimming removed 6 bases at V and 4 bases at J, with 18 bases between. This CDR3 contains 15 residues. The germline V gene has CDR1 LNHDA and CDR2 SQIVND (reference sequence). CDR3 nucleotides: TGTGCCAGTAGCATGACCAGGCCGGGGAGCTATGGCTACACCTTC. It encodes CASSMTRPGSYGYTF.

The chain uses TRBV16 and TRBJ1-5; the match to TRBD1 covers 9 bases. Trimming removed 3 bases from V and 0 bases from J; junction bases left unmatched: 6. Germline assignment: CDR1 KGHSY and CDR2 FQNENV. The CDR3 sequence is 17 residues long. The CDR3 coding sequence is TGTGCCAGCAGCCAGACGACAGGGGGTTATAGCAATCAGCCCCAGCATTTT. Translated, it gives CASSQTTGGYSNQPQHF.

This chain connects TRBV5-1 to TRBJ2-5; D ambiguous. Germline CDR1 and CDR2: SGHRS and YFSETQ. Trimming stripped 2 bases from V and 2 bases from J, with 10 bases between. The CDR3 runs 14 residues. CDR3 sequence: CASSLYGPQETQYF. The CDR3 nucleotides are TGCGCCAGCAGCTTATACGGTCCACAAGAGACCCAGTACTTC.

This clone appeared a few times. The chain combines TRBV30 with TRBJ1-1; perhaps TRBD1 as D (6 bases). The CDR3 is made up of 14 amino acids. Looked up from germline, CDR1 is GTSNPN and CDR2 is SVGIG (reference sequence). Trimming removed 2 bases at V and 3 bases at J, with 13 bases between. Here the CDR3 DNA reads TGTGCCTGGAGTTCGGGGGGCGCGTACACTGAAGCTTTCTTT. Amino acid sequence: CAWSSGGAYTEAFF.

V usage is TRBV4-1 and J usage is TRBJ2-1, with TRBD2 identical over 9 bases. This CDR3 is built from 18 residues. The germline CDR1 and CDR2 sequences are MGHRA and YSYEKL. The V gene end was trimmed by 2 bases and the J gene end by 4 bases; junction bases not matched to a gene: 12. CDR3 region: CASSQSRRLAVRYNEQFF. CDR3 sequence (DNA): TGCGCCAGCAGCCAAAGTCGGCGACTAGCGGTGAGATACAATGAGCAGTTCTTC.

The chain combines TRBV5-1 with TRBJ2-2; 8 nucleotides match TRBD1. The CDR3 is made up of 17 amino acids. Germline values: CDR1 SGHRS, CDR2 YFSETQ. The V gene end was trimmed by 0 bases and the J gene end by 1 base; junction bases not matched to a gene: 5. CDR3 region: CASSLDPGGGNTGELFF. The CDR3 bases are TGCGCCAGCAGCTTGGATCCAGGGGGCGGGAACACCGGGGAGCTGTTTTTT. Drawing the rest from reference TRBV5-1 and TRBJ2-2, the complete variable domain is KAGVTQTPRYLIKTRGQQVTLSCSPISGHRSVSWYQQTPGQGLQFLFEYFSETQRNKGNFPGRFSGRQFSNSRSEMNVSTLELGDSALYLCASSLDPGGGNTGELFFGEGSRLTVL.

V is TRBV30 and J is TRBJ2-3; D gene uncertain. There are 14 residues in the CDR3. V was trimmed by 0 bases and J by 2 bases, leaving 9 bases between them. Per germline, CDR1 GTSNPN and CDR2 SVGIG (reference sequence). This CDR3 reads CAWSVYGPTDTQYF. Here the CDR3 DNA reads TGTGCCTGGAGTGTATACGGACCCACAGATACGCAGTATTTT.

The CDR3 nucleotides are TGTGCCAGCTCACAACTAGCGGTGAGCTCCTACAATGAGCAGTTCTTC. It codes for CASSQLAVSSYNEQFF. The V call is TRBV18, the J call TRBJ2-1; 8 bases align to TRBD2. The CDR3 runs to 16 residues. V dropped 4 bases and J dropped 0; count of bases not matched to a gene: 5. Germline loops: CDR1 KGHSH, CDR2 LQKENI.

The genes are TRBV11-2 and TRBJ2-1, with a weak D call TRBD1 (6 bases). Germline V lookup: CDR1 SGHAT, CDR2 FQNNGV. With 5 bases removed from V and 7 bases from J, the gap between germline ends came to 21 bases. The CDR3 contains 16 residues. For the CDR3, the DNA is TGTGCCAGCAGCACTCCCGACAGGATCGGATGGAATGAGCAGTTCTTC. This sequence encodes CASSTPDRIGWNEQFF. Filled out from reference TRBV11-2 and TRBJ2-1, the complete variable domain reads EAGVAQSPRYKIIEKRQSVAFWCNPISGHATLYWYQQILGQGPKLLIQFQNNGVVDDSQLPKDRFSAERLKGVDSTLKIQPAKLEDSAVYLCASSTPDRIGWNEQFFGPGTRLTVL.

The CDR3 DNA sequence: TGTGCCAGCAGCCAAGTATCGAACACTGAAGCTTTCTTT. Amino acids: CASSQVSNTEAFF. The chain couples TRBV4-2 to TRBJ1-1; no definite D call. CDR1 and CDR2 (germline): LGHNA, YNFKEQ. V dropped 1 base and J dropped 1 base, with 4 bases sitting between them. The CDR3 contains 13 residues.

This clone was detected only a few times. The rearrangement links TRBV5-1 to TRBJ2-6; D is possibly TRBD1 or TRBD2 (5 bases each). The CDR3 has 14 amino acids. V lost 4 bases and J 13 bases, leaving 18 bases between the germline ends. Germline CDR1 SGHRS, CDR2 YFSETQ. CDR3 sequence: CASSGAAERMVLTF. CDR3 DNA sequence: TGCGCCAGCAGCGGGGCAGCGGAGAGGATGGTCCTGACTTTC.

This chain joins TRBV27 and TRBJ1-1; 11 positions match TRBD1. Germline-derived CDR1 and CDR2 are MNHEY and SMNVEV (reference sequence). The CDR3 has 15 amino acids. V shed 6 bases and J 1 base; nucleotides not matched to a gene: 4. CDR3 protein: CASRIGTGGNTEAFF. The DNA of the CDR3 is TGTGCCAGCAGGATCGGGACAGGGGGGAACACTGAAGCTTTCTTT.

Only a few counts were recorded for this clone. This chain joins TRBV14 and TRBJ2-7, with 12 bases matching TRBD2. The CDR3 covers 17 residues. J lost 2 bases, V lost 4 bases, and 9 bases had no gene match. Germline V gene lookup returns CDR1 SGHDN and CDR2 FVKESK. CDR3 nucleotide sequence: TGTGCCAGCAGCCGAAGAACCTGGACTAGCGGGACCTACGAGCAGTACTTC. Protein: CASSRRTWTSGTYEQYF.

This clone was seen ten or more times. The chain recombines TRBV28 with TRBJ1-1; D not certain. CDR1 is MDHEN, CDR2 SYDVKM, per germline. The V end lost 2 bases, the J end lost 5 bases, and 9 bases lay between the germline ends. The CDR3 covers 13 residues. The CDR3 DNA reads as TGTGCCAGCAGTTTAAGCCCCTTAACTGAAGCTTTCTTT. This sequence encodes CASSLSPLTEAFF.

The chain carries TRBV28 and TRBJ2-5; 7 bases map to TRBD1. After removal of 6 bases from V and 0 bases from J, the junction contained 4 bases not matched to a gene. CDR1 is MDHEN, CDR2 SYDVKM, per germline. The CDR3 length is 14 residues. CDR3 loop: CASRMTGNQETQYF. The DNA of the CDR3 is TGTGCCAGCAGAATGACAGGGAACCAAGAGACCCAGTACTTC. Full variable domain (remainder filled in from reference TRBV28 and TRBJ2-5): DVKVTQSSRYLVKRTGEKVFLECVQDMDHENMFWYRQDPGLGLRLIYFSYDVKMKEKGDIPEGYSVSREKKERFSLILESASTNQTSMYLCASRMTGNQETQYFGPGTRLLVL.

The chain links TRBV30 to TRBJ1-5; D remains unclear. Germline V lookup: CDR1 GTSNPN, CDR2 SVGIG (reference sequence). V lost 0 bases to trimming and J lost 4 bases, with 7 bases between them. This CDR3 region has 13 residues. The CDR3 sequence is CAWSVLGNQPQHF. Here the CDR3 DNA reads TGTGCCTGGAGTGTACTGGGAAATCAGCCCCAGCATTTT.

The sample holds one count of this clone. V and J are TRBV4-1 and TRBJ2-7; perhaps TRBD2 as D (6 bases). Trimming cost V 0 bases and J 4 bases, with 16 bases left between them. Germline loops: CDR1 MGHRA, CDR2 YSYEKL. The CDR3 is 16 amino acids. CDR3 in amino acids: CASSQEMVGGYYEQYF. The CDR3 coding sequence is TGCGCCAGCAGCCAAGAGATGGTCGGGGGATATTACGAGCAGTACTTC.

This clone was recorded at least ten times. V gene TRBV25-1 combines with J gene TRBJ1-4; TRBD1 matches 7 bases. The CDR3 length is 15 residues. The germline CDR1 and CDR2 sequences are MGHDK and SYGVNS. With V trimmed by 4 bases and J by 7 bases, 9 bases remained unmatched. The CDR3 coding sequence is TGTGCCAGCAGTGGGGCAGGGGGAATCGGTGAAAAACTGTTTTTT. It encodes CASSGAGGIGEKLFF.

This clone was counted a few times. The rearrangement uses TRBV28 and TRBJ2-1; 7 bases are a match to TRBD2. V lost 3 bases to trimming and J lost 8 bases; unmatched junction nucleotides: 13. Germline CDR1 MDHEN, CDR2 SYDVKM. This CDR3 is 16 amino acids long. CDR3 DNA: TGTGCCAGCAGTTTTCCTAGGAGGGAGGGCTTCTATGAGCAGTTCTTC. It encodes CASSFPRREGFYEQFF.

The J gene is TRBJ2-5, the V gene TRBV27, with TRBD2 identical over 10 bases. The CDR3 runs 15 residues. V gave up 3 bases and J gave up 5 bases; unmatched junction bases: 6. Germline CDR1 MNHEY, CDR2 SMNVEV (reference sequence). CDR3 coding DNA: TGTGCCAGCAGTTTCATAGCGGGAGGTAGGGAGACCCAGTACTTC. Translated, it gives CASSFIAGGRETQYF.

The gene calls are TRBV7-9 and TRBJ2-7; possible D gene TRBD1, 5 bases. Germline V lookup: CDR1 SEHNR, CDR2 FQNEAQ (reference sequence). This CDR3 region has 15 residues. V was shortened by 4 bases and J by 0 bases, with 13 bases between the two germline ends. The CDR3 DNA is TGTGCCAGCAGCTCACAGGCCGAGAGCTCCTACGAGCAGTACTTC. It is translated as CASSSQAESSYEQYF.

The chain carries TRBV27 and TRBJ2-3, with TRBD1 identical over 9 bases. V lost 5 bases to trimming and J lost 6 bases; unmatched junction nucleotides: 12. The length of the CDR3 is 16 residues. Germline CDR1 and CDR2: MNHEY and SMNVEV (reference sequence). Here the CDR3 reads CASSPYRWDRDDTQYF. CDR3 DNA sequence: TGTGCCAGCAGTCCCTATAGGTGGGACAGGGACGATACGCAGTATTTT.

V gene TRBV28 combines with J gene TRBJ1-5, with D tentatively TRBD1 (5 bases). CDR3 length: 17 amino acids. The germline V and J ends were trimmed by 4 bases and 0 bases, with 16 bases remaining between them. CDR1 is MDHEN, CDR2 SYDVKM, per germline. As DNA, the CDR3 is TGTGCCAGCAGTTCCGCGGGGGACGGCCATAGCAATCAGCCCCAGCATTTT. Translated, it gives CASSSAGDGHSNQPQHF.

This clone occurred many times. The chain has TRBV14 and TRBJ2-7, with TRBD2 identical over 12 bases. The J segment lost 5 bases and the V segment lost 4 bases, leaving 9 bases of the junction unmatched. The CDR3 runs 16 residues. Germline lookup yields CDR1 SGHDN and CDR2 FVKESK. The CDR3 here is CASSPNRLAGADEQYF. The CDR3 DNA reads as TGTGCCAGCAGCCCGAACCGACTAGCGGGAGCGGACGAGCAGTACTTC.

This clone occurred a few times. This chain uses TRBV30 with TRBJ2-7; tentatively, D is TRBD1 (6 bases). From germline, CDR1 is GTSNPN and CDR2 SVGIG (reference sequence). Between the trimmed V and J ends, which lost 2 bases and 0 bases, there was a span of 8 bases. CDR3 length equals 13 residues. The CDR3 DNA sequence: TGTGCCTGGAGTTTGACAGGCTCCTACGAGCAGTACTTC. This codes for CAWSLTGSYEQYF.

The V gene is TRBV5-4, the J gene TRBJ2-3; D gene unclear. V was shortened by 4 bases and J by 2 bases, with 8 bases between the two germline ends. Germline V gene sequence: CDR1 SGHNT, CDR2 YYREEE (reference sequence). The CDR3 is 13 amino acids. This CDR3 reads CASSPDFTDTQYF. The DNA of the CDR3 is TGTGCCAGCAGCCCGGATTTCACAGATACGCAGTATTTT.

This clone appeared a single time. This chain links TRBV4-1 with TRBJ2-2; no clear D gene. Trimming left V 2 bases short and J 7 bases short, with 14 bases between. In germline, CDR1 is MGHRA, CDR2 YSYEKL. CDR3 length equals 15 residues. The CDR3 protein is CASSQIPLGDGELFF. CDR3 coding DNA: TGCGCCAGCAGCCAAATTCCTCTCGGTGACGGGGAGCTGTTTTTT.